These 20 T cell receptor beta chains originate from one sample sequenced in a study of cytomegalovirus exposure and HLA in healthy donors. The PCR had 60 Vbeta and 13 Jbeta primers. Clones were sequenced by immunoSEQ multiplex PCR, and TCRdb holds only the in-frame ones, with some missing. Of approximately 150,000 clones listed, roughly 85% are singletons. Sequenced: PBMCs. These receptors came from a male donor in good health and CMV-seronegative.

This clone was seen only once. The chain recombines TRBV11-2 with TRBJ2-1, with 13 nucleotides matching TRBD2. With V trimmed by 1 base and J by 11 bases, 5 bases remained unmatched. Germline CDR1 is SGHAT and CDR2 is FQNNGV. The CDR3 is made up of 15 amino acids. CDR3 nucleotides: TGTGCCAGCAGCTTAGCTGGACTAGCGGGAGCAAAGCAGTTCTTC. Its translation: CASSLAGLAGAKQFF.

The V gene is TRBV29-1, the J gene TRBJ2-6; 8 positions agree with TRBD1. The V and J ends lost 7 bases and 1 base, in that order; junction bases with no gene match: 3. Germline V gene data show CDR1 as SQVTM and CDR2 as ANQGSEA. CDR3 size: 14 residues. The DNA of the CDR3 is TGCAGCGCCCGGACAGGGTCTGGGGCCAACGTCCTGACTTTC. Translation: CSARTGSGANVLTF.

The chain carries TRBV6-5 and TRBJ2-1; TRBD2 might be the D (6 bases). Trimming took 8 bases from V and 4 from J, leaving 12 bases between them. Germline V lookup: CDR1 MNHEY, CDR2 SVGAGI. The CDR3 totals 13 residues. The CDR3 bases are TGTGCCAGCCGCTTGGCGGGGTACAATGAGCAGTTCTTC. It specifies CASRLAGYNEQFF.

The DNA for the CDR3 is TGTGCCAGCAGTGTCCCGGGACTAACAGCTTTCTTT. It yields the protein CASSVPGLTAFF. V and J are TRBV7-2 and TRBJ1-1; D is perhaps TRBD1 (5 bases). Germline V gene sequence: CDR1 SGHTA, CDR2 FQGNSA. The CDR3 is 12 amino acids. Trimming took off 6 bases at V and 10 bases at J, with 15 bases between the two ends.

CDR3: CASSLGEHYGYTF. The CDR3 DNA sequence: TGCGCCAGCAGCTTGGGGGAGCATTATGGCTACACCTTC. This sequence joins TRBV5-1 and TRBJ1-2; the D is unclear. Per the germline V gene, CDR1 is SGHRS and CDR2 is YFSETQ. V shed 0 bases and J shed 5 bases, with 8 bases lying between them. The CDR3 is 13 residues long.

The CDR3 here is CASSPSGGSTDTQYF. For the CDR3, the DNA is TGTGCCAGCAGCCCCAGCGGGGGGAGCACAGATACGCAGTATTTT. The chain couples TRBV9 to TRBJ2-3; 9 positions match TRBD2. Trimming took 4 bases from V and 0 from J; bases not matched to a gene: 3. The CDR3 contains 15 residues. Germline CDR1 SGDLS, CDR2 YYNGEE.

The V call is TRBV12-2, the J call TRBJ2-1; TRBD2, as called in the table, went unchecked against the DNA. TRBV12-2 is described as a pseudogene. The CDR3 covers 16 residues. The CDR3 region has the DNA TGTGCAAGTCGCTGGATACCAGCGGGATTCGTCAATGAGCAGTTCTTC. Its protein is CASRWIPAGFVNEQFF.

The chain joins TRBV6-5 to TRBJ1-1, with 8 bases lining up with TRBD1. The CDR3 totals 13 residues. Trimming at V came to 6 bases and at J to 6 bases, leaving 6 bases not matched to a gene. The V gene's germline CDR1 is MNHEY and CDR2 SVGAGI. The CDR3 region is CASRHRGVAEAFF. The CDR3 DNA follows: TGTGCCAGCAGACACAGGGGGGTGGCTGAAGCTTTCTTT.

The rearrangement links TRBV2 to TRBJ2-1; maybe TRBD2 (7 bases). V lost 7 bases to trimming and J lost 9 bases, with 22 bases between them. The germline gives CDR1 SNHLY, CDR2 FYNNEI. The CDR3 totals 15 residues. The CDR3 sequence is CASTPTGGRVSEQFF. CDR3 sequence (DNA): TGTGCCAGCACTCCAACGGGGGGCAGGGTGAGTGAGCAGTTCTTC.

The gene calls are TRBV30 and TRBJ1-3; possibly TRBD1 for D (6 bases). The germline V and J ends were trimmed by 4 bases and 6 bases, with 13 bases remaining between them. Germline V gives CDR1 GTSNPN, CDR2 SVGIG (reference sequence). The length of the CDR3 is 13 residues. CDR3 sequence (DNA): TGTGCCTGGAATCCGGGACACTTAAACACCATATATTTT. Translating gives CAWNPGHLNTIYF.

This clone was observed a single time. This rearrangement joins TRBV7-8 to TRBJ2-7; TRBD1 matches at 8 bases. CDR3 length: 14 amino acids. Germline CDR1 reads SGHVS; CDR2 reads FQNEAQ. V gave up 3 bases and J gave up 0 bases; unmatched junction bases: 1. The CDR3 DNA follows: TGTGCCAGCAGCTTGACAGGGGTCTCCTACGAGCAGTACTTC. Translating it yields CASSLTGVSYEQYF. Complete variable domain (other parts from reference TRBV7-8 and TRBJ2-7): GAGVSQSPRYKVAKRGQDVALRCDPISGHVSLFWYQQALGQGPEFLTYFQNEAQLDKSGLPSDRFFAERPEGSVSTLKIQRTQQEDSAVYLCASSLTGVSYEQYFGPGTRLTVT.

This rearrangement joins TRBV14 to TRBJ1-6; TRBD1 aligns across 7 bases. Per the germline V gene, CDR1 is SGHDN and CDR2 is FVKESK. The CDR3 loop spans 14 amino acids. After removal of 6 bases from V and 9 bases from J, the junction contained 8 bases not matched to a gene. Written as DNA, the CDR3 is TGTGCCAGCAGACGCACAGGGGACGGTTCACCCCTCCACTTT. The encoded protein is CASRRTGDGSPLHF.

This rearrangement joins TRBV7-9 to TRBJ1-3, with 9 positions matching TRBD1. The J segment lost 4 bases and the V segment lost 5 bases, leaving 9 bases of the junction unmatched. The V gene's germline CDR1 is SEHNR and CDR2 FQNEAQ (reference sequence). The CDR3 totals 16 residues. This CDR3 is CASSISGTGFGNTIYF. The CDR3 DNA reads TGTGCCAGCAGCATCTCCGGGACAGGGTTCGGAAACACCATATATTTT.

The chain combines TRBV11-2 with TRBJ2-4; 8 bases are shared with TRBD1. The CDR3 is made up of 17 amino acids. V shed 1 base, J shed 6 bases, and the junction held 11 bases outside the gene matches. Germline V gene lookup returns CDR1 SGHAT and CDR2 FQNNGV. The chain's CDR3 is CASSLGYRGMGRNIQYF. CDR3 nucleotides: TGTGCCAGCAGCTTAGGTTACAGGGGGATGGGGCGAAACATTCAGTACTTC.

This clone turned up a few times. This chain links TRBV6-5 with TRBJ2-2, with D perhaps TRBD2 (6 bases). The germline CDR1 and CDR2 sequences are MNHEY and SVGAGI. CDR3 size: 14 residues. V dropped 4 bases and J dropped 5 bases, with 11 bases sitting between them. The CDR3 nucleotides read TGTGCCAGCAGTTCGGGGACTGCAACCGGGGAGCTGTTTTTT. Encoded protein: CASSSGTATGELFF.

The V and J genes are TRBV5-1 and TRBJ1-1, with TRBD1 as a possible D gene (6 bases). V dropped 4 bases and J dropped 10 bases, with 26 bases sitting between them. Looked up from germline, CDR1 is SGHRS and CDR2 is YFSETQ. The CDR3 is made up of 16 amino acids. The CDR3 sequence: CASSLNSRGAGGAAFF. In DNA, the CDR3 is TGCGCCAGCAGCCTTAACAGCCGGGGGGCGGGCGGGGCAGCTTTCTTT.

This clone was picked up a small number of times. The chain joins TRBV7-7 to TRBJ2-5; weak D call: TRBD2 (7 bases). The V end was cut by 5 bases, the J end by 4 bases, with 14 bases between. From germline, CDR1 is SSHAT and CDR2 FNYEAQ (reference sequence). The CDR3 covers 14 residues. The CDR3 sequence is CASSPGGLVETQYF. The CDR3 DNA sequence: TGTGCCAGCAGCCCGGGGGGCCTTGTAGAGACCCAGTACTTC. The whole variable domain, remainder taken from reference TRBV7-7 and TRBJ2-5, is GAGVSQSPRYKVTKRGQDVTLRCDPISSHATLYWYQQALGQGPEFLTYFNYEAQPDKSGLPSDRFSAERPEGSISTLTIQRTEQRDSAMYRCASSPGGLVETQYFGPGTRLLVL.

This chain joins TRBV7-2 and TRBJ2-1; D might be TRBD1 (7 bases). Trimming stripped 5 bases from V and 4 bases from J, with 12 bases between. CDR3 length: 14 residues. The germline gives CDR1 SGHTA, CDR2 FQGNSA. Here the CDR3 reads CASSRGTAYNEQFF. As DNA, the CDR3 is TGTGCCAGCAGCCGCGGGACAGCTTACAATGAGCAGTTCTTC. Complete variable domain (other parts from reference TRBV7-2 and TRBJ2-1): GAGVSQSPSNKVTEKGKDVELRCDPISGHTALYWYRQSLGQGLEFLIYFQGNSAPDKSGLPSDRFSAERTGGSVSTLTIQRTQQEDSAVYLCASSRGTAYNEQFFGPGTRLTVL.

The chain is built from TRBV30 and TRBJ1-2; 10 bases align to TRBD1. Looked up from germline, CDR1 is GTSNPN and CDR2 is SVGIG (reference sequence). The CDR3 is 15 residues long. V was clipped by 3 bases and J by 4 bases; unmatched bases: 8. In DNA, the CDR3 is TGTGCCTGGAGAGCTGGGACAGGGGATTTCTATGGCTACACCTTC. It specifies CAWRAGTGDFYGYTF. The whole variable domain, filled in from reference TRBV30 and TRBJ1-2, reads SQTIHQWPATLVQPVGSPLSLECTVEGTSNPNLYWYRQAAGRGLQLLFYSVGIGQISSEVPQNLSASRPQDRQFILSSKKLLLSDSGFYLCAWRAGTGDFYGYTFGSGTRLTVV.

This clone has only a few counts. This chain uses TRBV7-9 with TRBJ2-2; D uncertain. V lost 1 base, J lost 1 base, and 4 bases lay in between. Looked up from germline, CDR1 is SEHNR and CDR2 is FQNEAQ (reference sequence). The CDR3 covers 14 residues. CDR3 amino acids: CASSLDKNTGELFF. CDR3 nucleotides: TGTGCCAGCAGCTTAGACAAGAACACCGGGGAGCTGTTTTTT.